This T cell receptor beta chain was retrieved from a study of cytomegalovirus exposure and HLA in healthy donors. This clone was recorded once. Its matching antigen is unknown. J gave up 6 bases and V 3 bases, and 13 bases lay outside the gene matches. Germline values: CDR1 WSHSY, CDR2 SAAADI. The CDR3 has 17 amino acids. PCR primers comprised 60 Vbeta and 13 Jbeta primers. Generated by immunoSEQ multiplex PCR, the TCRdb table keeps only in-frame clones and is missing some. Among under 150,000 clones, about 80% were seen once, and the ten largest hold less than 1.5%. Study results and limitations: Accurate prediction of HLA-A and HLA-B alleles (for most subjects) was reportedly achieved from TCR beta sequences. Most likely, a cluster of highly shared sequence variants arose as a sequencing artifact. There were several of the most significant clusters that appeared linked to common viral pathogens in a later analysis.

The sequenced material came from PBMCs. The clonotype originates from a man younger than 45 in good health and CMV-seropositive. This chain uses TRBV10-2 with TRBJ2-3; 9 bases match TRBD2. CDR3 nucleotide sequence: TGCGCCAGCAGTGATGGTCCTAGCGGGGCCCCTCGCGATACGCAGTATTTT. As protein: CASSDGPSGAPRDTQYF.